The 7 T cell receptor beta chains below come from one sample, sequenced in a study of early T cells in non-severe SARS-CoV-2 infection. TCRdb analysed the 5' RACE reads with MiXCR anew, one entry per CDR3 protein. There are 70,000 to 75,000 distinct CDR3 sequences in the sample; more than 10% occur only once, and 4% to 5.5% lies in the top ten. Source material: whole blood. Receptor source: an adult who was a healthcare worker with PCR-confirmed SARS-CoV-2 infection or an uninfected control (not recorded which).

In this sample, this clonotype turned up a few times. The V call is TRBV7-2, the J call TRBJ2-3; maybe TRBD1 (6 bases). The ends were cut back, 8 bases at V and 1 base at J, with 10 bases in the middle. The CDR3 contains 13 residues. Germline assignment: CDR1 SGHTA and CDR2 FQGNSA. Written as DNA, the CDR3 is TGTGCCAGCGCAAAGGGGGGCACAGATACGCAGTATTTT. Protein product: CASAKGGTDTQYF.

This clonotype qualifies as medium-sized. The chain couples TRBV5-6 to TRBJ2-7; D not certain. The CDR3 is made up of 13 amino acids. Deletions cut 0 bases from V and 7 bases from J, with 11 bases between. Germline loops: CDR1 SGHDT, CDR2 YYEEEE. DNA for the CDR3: TGTGCCAGCAGCTTGGGCTCCTTTGGGGAGCAGTACTTC. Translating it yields CASSLGSFGEQYF. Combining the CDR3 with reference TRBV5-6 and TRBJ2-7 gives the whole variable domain DAGVTQSPTHLIKTRGQQVTLRCSPKSGHDTVSWYQQALGQGPQFIFQYYEEEERQRGNFPDRFSGHQFPNYSSELNVNALLLGDSALYLCASSLGSFGEQYFGPGTRLTVT.

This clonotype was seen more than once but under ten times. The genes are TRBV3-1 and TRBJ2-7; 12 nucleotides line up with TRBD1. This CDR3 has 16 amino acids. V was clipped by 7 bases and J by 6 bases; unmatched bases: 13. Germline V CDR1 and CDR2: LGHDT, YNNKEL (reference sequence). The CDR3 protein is CASILSPGQGASEQYF. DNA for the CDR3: TGTGCCAGCATCCTTTCTCCGGGACAGGGGGCCTCCGAGCAGTACTTC.

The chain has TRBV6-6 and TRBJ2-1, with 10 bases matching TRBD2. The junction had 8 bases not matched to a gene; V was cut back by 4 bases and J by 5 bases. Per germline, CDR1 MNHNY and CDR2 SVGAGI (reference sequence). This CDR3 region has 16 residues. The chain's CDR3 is CASSSEKGLAHNEQFF. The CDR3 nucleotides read TGTGCCAGCAGTTCCGAAAAGGGACTAGCGCACAATGAGCAGTTCTTC.

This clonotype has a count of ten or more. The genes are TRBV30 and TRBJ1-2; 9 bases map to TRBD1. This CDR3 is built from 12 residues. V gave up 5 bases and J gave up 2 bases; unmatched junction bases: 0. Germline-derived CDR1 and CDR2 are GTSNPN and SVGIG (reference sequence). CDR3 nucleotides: TGTGCCTGGGGGACAGGGAACTATGGCTACACCTTC. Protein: CAWGTGNYGYTF. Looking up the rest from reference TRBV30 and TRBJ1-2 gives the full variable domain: SQTIHQWPATLVQPVGSPLSLECTVEGTSNPNLYWYRQAAGRGLQLLFYSVGIGQISSEVPQNLSASRPQDRQFILSSKKLLLSDSGFYLCAWGTGNYGYTFGSGTRLTVV.

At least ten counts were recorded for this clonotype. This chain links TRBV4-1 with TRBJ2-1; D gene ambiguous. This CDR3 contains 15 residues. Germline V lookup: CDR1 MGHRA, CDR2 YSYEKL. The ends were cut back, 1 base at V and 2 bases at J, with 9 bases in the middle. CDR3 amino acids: CASSQVGSTYNEQFF. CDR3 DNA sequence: TGCGCCAGCAGCCAAGTCGGCTCTACCTACAATGAGCAGTTCTTC.

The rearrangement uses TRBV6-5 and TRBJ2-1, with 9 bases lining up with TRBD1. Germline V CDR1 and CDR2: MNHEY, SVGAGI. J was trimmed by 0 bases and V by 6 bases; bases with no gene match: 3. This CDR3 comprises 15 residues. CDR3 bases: TGTGCCAGCAGGCCGGACAGGGGCTCCTACAATGAGCAGTTCTTC. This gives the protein CASRPDRGSYNEQFF.